The 25 T cell receptor beta chains in this list originate from one sample, sequenced in a study of identical twins. MiXCR, applied by TCRdb to the 5' RACE reads, yields one record per CDR3 protein. This table holds approximately 700,000 distinct CDR3 sequences, around 6% found once. Sequencing was performed on naive T cells sorted from blood. The source of these receptors is a man aged 18 to 29 in good health.

The chain uses TRBV5-6 and TRBJ1-4; tentative D call: TRBD1 (5 bases). The CDR3 runs 15 residues. V was cut by 4 bases and J by 10 bases, with 20 bases left in between. The germline gives CDR1 SGHDT, CDR2 YYEEEE. CDR3 bases: TGTGCCAGCAGCCCCTTTGGGACGGGCCATGGAAAACTGTTTTTT. Translation: CASSPFGTGHGKLFF.

In its sample, this clonotype was seen a few times. The V call is TRBV5-1, the J call TRBJ2-6; D tentatively fits TRBD1 or TRBD2 (5 bases each). The CDR3 contains 14 residues. V lost 4 bases and J 10 bases, leaving 15 bases between the germline ends. Germline CDR1 is SGHRS and CDR2 is YFSETQ. CDR3 sequence (DNA): TGCGCCAGCAGCCCGAGCCCGGGGCAAAACGTCCTGACTTTC. Translating it yields CASSPSPGQNVLTF. Combining the CDR3 with reference TRBV5-1 and TRBJ2-6 gives the whole variable domain KAGVTQTPRYLIKTRGQQVTLSCSPISGHRSVSWYQQTPGQGLQFLFEYFSETQRNKGNFPGRFSGRQFSNSRSEMNVSTLELGDSALYLCASSPSPGQNVLTFGAGSRLTVL.

This clonotype showed up just a few times. The V call is TRBV12-3 or TRBV12-4, the J call TRBJ2-1; 10 positions agree with TRBD1. CDR3 size: 16 residues. The V and J ends lost 1 base and 7 bases, in that order; junction bases with no gene match: 7. The CDR3 region is CASSLGTGGIRNEQFF. Here the CDR3 DNA reads TGTGCCAGCAGTTTAGGGACAGGGGGAATTCGGAATGAGCAGTTCTTC.

This chain uses TRBV20-1 with TRBJ2-7; 11 nucleotides line up with TRBD2. Germline V gene sequence: CDR1 DFQATT, CDR2 SNEGSKA (reference sequence). With 0 bases clipped from V and 4 bases from J, the junction kept 8 bases outside the gene matches. CDR3 length: 16 residues. This CDR3 is CSAREETSGKGYEQYF. CDR3 bases: TGCAGTGCTAGAGAGGAGACTAGCGGGAAGGGTTACGAGCAGTACTTC.

This clonotype has a count of ten or more. The chain couples TRBV27 to TRBJ2-3, with TRBD2 identical over 15 bases. Germline-derived CDR1 and CDR2 are MNHEY and SMNVEV (reference sequence). The length of the CDR3 is 21 residues. With 2 bases clipped from V and 0 bases from J, the junction kept 12 bases outside the gene matches. The chain's CDR3 is CASSLDGTSGRSIVSTDTQYF. The CDR3 region has the DNA TGTGCCAGCAGTTTAGACGGGACTAGCGGGAGGTCCATAGTCAGCACAGATACGCAGTATTTT.

This clonotype was observed at least ten times. The chain carries TRBV9 and TRBJ1-1, with D maybe TRBD1 (6 bases). V gave up 1 base and J gave up 0 bases, with 10 bases separating them. The CDR3 runs 15 residues. Germline CDR1 and CDR2: SGDLS and YYNGEE. This CDR3 is CASSVRDTLNTEAFF. CDR3 coding DNA: TGTGCCAGCAGCGTAAGGGACACCCTGAACACTGAAGCTTTCTTT.

This clonotype showed up many times. V and J are TRBV9 and TRBJ2-1, with D perhaps being TRBD1 or TRBD2 (5 bases each). Germline V gene sequence: CDR1 SGDLS, CDR2 YYNGEE. The CDR3 has 14 amino acids. Trimming shortened V by 6 bases and J by 0 bases, and 10 bases separated the two germline ends. The DNA for the CDR3 is TGTGCCAGCACCGGGACCATCTCCTACAATGAGCAGTTCTTC. Its translation: CASTGTISYNEQFF.

V gene TRBV11-2 combines with J gene TRBJ2-1; D is uncertain. CDR1 is SGHAT, CDR2 FQNNGV, per germline. This CDR3 has 13 residues. Deletions cut 0 bases from V and 12 bases from J, with 12 bases between. The CDR3 sequence: CASSLDPGGRQFF. The CDR3 coding sequence is TGTGCCAGCAGCTTAGATCCTGGCGGACGGCAGTTCTTC.

This clonotype was seen ten or more times. The V gene is TRBV29-1, the J gene TRBJ1-1; 7 nucleotides line up with TRBD1. This CDR3 contains 15 residues. With 3 bases clipped from V and 6 bases from J, the junction kept 13 bases outside the gene matches. Germline V gene data show CDR1 as SQVTM and CDR2 as ANQGSEA. DNA for the CDR3: TGCAGCGTTGAGGATAGGGCGACAGGGCCTGCTGAAGCTTTCTTT. It translates to CSVEDRATGPAEAFF.

This clonotype was observed at least ten times. The chain couples TRBV20-1 to TRBJ2-5; no reliable D call. CDR3 size: 12 residues. Germline V gives CDR1 DFQATT, CDR2 SNEGSKA (reference sequence). Trimming shortened V by 3 bases and J by 2 bases, and 7 bases separated the two germline ends. The DNA of the CDR3 is TGCAGTGCTAGTCAGGAACAAGAGACCCAGTACTTC. This gives the protein CSASQEQETQYF.

Many counts were recorded for this clonotype. This chain connects TRBV15 to TRBJ2-1; D uncertain. The CDR3 consists of 13 residues. V gave up 11 bases and J gave up 2 bases, with 13 bases separating them. Per germline, CDR1 LNHNV and CDR2 YYDKDF (reference sequence). CDR3 residues: CAVGVVAYNEQFF. The CDR3, as DNA: TGTGCCGTTGGAGTAGTCGCCTACAATGAGCAGTTCTTC.

The chain joins TRBV7-2 to TRBJ2-7; 10 nucleotides match TRBD1. The J segment lost 6 bases and the V segment lost 3 bases, leaving 5 bases of the junction unmatched. The CDR3 loop spans 14 amino acids. Germline loops: CDR1 SGHTA, CDR2 FQGNSA. The CDR3 bases are TGTGCCAGCAGCTTGCCAGGGACAGGGGTCGAGCAGTACGTC. It is translated as CASSLPGTGVEQYV.

Many counts were recorded for this clonotype. This rearrangement joins TRBV12-3 or TRBV12-4 to TRBJ2-5; D is unclear. The CDR3 has 15 residues. Trimming took off 6 bases at V and 0 bases at J, with 14 bases between the two ends. CDR3 nucleotides: TGTGCCAGCAGCCTTCCAGGAGCTGACCAAGAGACCCAGTACTTC. Translated: CASSLPGADQETQYF.

This clonotype occurred many times. The J gene is TRBJ2-1, the V gene TRBV29-1, with 10 bases identical to TRBD2. The junction had 11 bases not matched to a gene; V was cut back by 6 bases and J by 6 bases. The CDR3 sequence is 15 residues long. Germline CDR1 is SQVTM and CDR2 is ANQGSEA. CDR3 amino acids: CSVQRPSGSVNEQFF. CDR3 coding DNA: TGCAGCGTGCAGCGACCTAGCGGGAGCGTCAATGAGCAGTTCTTC.

This clonotype was recorded a few times. The chain couples TRBV4-2 to TRBJ1-2; no definite D call. Trimming took off 4 bases at V and 8 bases at J, with 23 bases between the two ends. CDR3 length: 16 residues. The V gene's germline CDR1 is LGHNA and CDR2 YNFKEQ. Here the CDR3 DNA reads TGTGCCAGCAGCCCTTATCGGTTCAGCCAAAAAGGAGGCTACACCTTC. The encoded protein is CASSPYRFSQKGGYTF.

The V and J genes are TRBV6-1 and TRBJ2-5; D might be TRBD2 (6 bases). V gave up 6 bases and J gave up 2 bases, with 16 bases separating them. From germline, CDR1 is MNHNS and CDR2 SASEGT. The CDR3 consists of 15 residues. The CDR3 is CASRQALGGQETQYF. The CDR3 DNA reads as TGTGCCAGCAGGCAAGCCCTGGGGGGTCAAGAGACCCAGTACTTC.

This clonotype was recorded many times. The chain recombines TRBV10-3 with TRBJ2-1, with 10 positions matching TRBD2. J was trimmed by 7 bases and V by 3 bases; bases with no gene match: 6. The CDR3 spans 15 residues. CDR1 is ENHRY, CDR2 SYGVKD, per germline. CDR3 amino acids: CAISESRLAGNEQFF. In DNA form, the CDR3 reads TGTGCCATCAGTGAATCCCGACTAGCGGGTAATGAGCAGTTCTTC.

In this sample, this clonotype turned up many times. The V call is TRBV7-2, the J call TRBJ2-7; no firm D call. The ends were cut back, 3 bases at V and 6 bases at J, with 15 bases in the middle. Germline values: CDR1 SGHTA, CDR2 FQGNSA. This CDR3 contains 14 residues. This chain's CDR3 is CASSFDPRRGEQYF. The CDR3, as DNA: TGTGCCAGCAGCTTTGATCCCCGGCGAGGCGAGCAGTACTTC.

At least ten counts were recorded for this clonotype. This chain connects TRBV20-1 to TRBJ2-1; D may correspond to TRBD1 or TRBD2 (5 bases each). Germline CDR1 is DFQATT and CDR2 is SNEGSKA (reference sequence). CDR3 length: 14 amino acids. V lost 6 bases and J lost 1, with 13 bases in between. The CDR3 DNA reads TGCAGTGCCCCCTCCAGGGAGTCCTACAATGAGCAGTTCTTC. Its translation: CSAPSRESYNEQFF.

This clonotype was counted many times. The genes are TRBV12-3 or TRBV12-4 and TRBJ1-5; D is perhaps TRBD1 (6 bases). Trimming took off 1 base at V and 9 bases at J, with 13 bases between the two ends. This CDR3 comprises 14 residues. The CDR3 loop reads CASSLDRAVRPQHF. DNA for the CDR3: TGTGCCAGCAGTTTAGACAGGGCGGTTAGGCCCCAGCATTTT.

This clonotype was counted a few times. The V gene is TRBV12-3 or TRBV12-4, the J gene TRBJ1-1; TRBD1 might be the D (5 bases). The CDR3 is 14 residues long. Trimming cost V 10 bases and J 3 bases, with 18 bases left between them. The CDR3 is CANRDHRRYTEAFF. The CDR3 coding sequence is TGTGCCAATCGGGACCATCGGCGGTACACTGAAGCTTTCTTT.

This clonotype was found a few times. One base away lies a much larger clone, so this may be a sequencing read error. The chain recombines TRBV4-2 with TRBJ2-1; D call uncertain. The V gene lost 2 bases and the J gene lost 3 bases, with 2 bases spanning the gap. Germline CDR1 LGHNA, CDR2 YNFKEQ. The CDR3 has 12 amino acids. The CDR3 sequence: CASSQNYNEQFF. For the CDR3, the DNA is TGTGCCAGCAGCCAAAACTACAATGAGCAGTTCTTC.

This clonotype occurred many times. The CDR3 sequence: CSATLQGATSGSYEQYF. The CDR3, as DNA: TGCAGCGCGACATTACAGGGGGCAACTAGCGGGTCCTACGAGCAGTACTTC. V and J are TRBV29-1 and TRBJ2-7; D is tentatively TRBD1 or TRBD2 (9 bases each). Trimming removed 7 bases from V and 1 base from J, with 26 bases in between. Germline V lookup: CDR1 SQVTM, CDR2 ANQGSEA. CDR3 length: 17 amino acids.

This clonotype was found many times. The chain has TRBV4-1 and TRBJ2-4; D uncertain. The CDR3 totals 13 residues. Trimming took 4 bases from V and 3 from J, leaving 7 bases between them. CDR1 is MGHRA, CDR2 YSYEKL, per germline. The CDR3, as DNA: TGCGCCAGCAGCCTTGTCTTCAAAAACATTCAGTACTTC. Translated, it gives CASSLVFKNIQYF.

The sample holds many counts of this clonotype. The rearrangement uses TRBV25-1 and TRBJ1-3; possibly TRBD1 for D (5 bases). This CDR3 has 17 residues. Germline CDR1 is MGHDK and CDR2 is SYGVNS. Trimming removed 1 base at V and 0 bases at J, with 13 bases between. Here the CDR3 DNA reads TGTGCCAGCAGTGAATGGGGGGACCTAAGCTCTGGAAACACCATATATTTT. As protein: CASSEWGDLSSGNTIYF.